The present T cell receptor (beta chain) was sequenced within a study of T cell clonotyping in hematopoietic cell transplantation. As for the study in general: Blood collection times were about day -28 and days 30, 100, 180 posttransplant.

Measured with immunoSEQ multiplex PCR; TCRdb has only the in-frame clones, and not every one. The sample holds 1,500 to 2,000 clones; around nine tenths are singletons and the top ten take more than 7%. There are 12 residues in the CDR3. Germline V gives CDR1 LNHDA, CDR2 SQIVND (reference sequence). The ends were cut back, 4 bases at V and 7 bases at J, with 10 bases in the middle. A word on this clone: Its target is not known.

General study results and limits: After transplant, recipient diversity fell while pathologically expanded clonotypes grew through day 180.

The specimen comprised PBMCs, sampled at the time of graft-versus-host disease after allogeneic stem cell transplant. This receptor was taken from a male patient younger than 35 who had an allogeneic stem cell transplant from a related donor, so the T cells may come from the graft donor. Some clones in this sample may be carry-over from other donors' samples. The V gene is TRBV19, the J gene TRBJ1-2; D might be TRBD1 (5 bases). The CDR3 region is CASSTGVLGYTF. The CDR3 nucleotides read TGTGCCAGTAGTACGGGGGTTCTTGGCTACACCTTC.